Following are 8 T cell receptor beta chains from one sample sequenced in a study of regulatory and conventional T cells in breast cancer. TCRdb processed the PCR reads anew with MiXCR; each CDR3 protein has one entry. This table holds approximately 9,500 distinct CDR3 sequences, around a third found once. Sequencing used conventional T cells from blood. The receptor set was obtained from a male donor in good health.

In this sample, this clonotype turned up a few times. V is TRBV5-1 and J is TRBJ2-5; no reliable D call. Germline-derived CDR1 and CDR2 are SGHRS and YFSETQ. Trimming cost V 5 bases and J 0 bases, with 5 bases left between them. This CDR3 comprises 12 residues. CDR3 loop: CASSLNQETQYF. CDR3 bases: TGCGCCAGCAGTTTAAACCAAGAGACCCAGTACTTC.

For this clonotype: It may be a read error: a sequence one base away is much more abundant. The chain combines TRBV20-1 with TRBJ2-5; 12 bases agree with TRBD2. Germline CDR1 reads DFQATT; CDR2 reads SNEGSKA (reference sequence). V shed 5 bases and J 5 bases; nucleotides not matched to a gene: 9. This CDR3 is 15 amino acids long. CDR3 sequence: CSAAWTSGDWETQYF. The CDR3 bases are TGCAGTGCTGCCTGGACTAGCGGGGATTGGGAGACCCAGTACTTC.

This clonotype has more than one count but fewer than ten. The V and J genes are TRBV12-3 or TRBV12-4 and TRBJ1-1; maybe TRBD1 (5 bases). V was shortened by 3 bases and J by 6 bases, with 8 bases between the two germline ends. The CDR3 loop spans 12 amino acids. This chain's CDR3 is CASSFRGAEAFF. CDR3 DNA: TGTGCCAGCAGTTTTAGAGGGGCTGAAGCTTTCTTT.

This clonotype was found a few times. The chain carries TRBV7-9 and TRBJ1-6, with TRBD1 matching over 10 bases. The CDR3 is 17 residues long. The germline V gene has CDR1 SEHNR and CDR2 FQNEAQ (reference sequence). V lost 1 base, J lost 4 bases, and 4 bases stayed unmatched. The CDR3 DNA reads as TGTGCCAGCAGCTTAGGGGCGGGACAGGGGTATAATTCACCCCTCCACTTT. The encoded protein is CASSLGAGQGYNSPLHF. The variable domain in full, with the rest retrieved from reference TRBV7-9 and TRBJ1-6, is DTGVSQNPRHKITKRGQNVTFRCDPISEHNRLYWYRQTLGQGPEFLTYFQNEAQLEKSRLLSDRFSAERPKGSFSTLEIQRTEQGDSAMYLCASSLGAGQGYNSPLHFGNGTRLTVT.

This clonotype was seen more than once but under ten times. The chain has TRBV6-6 and TRBJ2-7, with a weak D call TRBD1 (5 bases). The CDR3 has 13 amino acids. Trimming shortened V by 2 bases and J by 4 bases, and 9 bases separated the two germline ends. From germline, CDR1 is MNHNY and CDR2 SVGAGI (reference sequence). CDR3 loop: CASSYGAAYEQYF. CDR3 DNA: TGTGCCAGCAGTTACGGGGCTGCGTACGAGCAGTACTTC.

This clonotype showed up just a few times. This chain connects TRBV7-8 to TRBJ1-4, with D possibly TRBD1 on 6 matching bases. The germline V gene encodes CDR1 SGHVS and CDR2 FQNEAQ. CDR3 length equals 16 residues. Trimming cost V 0 bases and J 3 bases, with 11 bases left between them. CDR3 sequence: CASSLARGGPNEKLFF. The CDR3 nucleotides are TGTGCCAGCAGCTTAGCGCGAGGGGGGCCTAATGAAAAACTGTTTTTT.

This clonotype was seen only a few times. The chain joins TRBV12-3 or TRBV12-4 to TRBJ2-1; the match to TRBD2 covers 7 bases. J lost 8 bases, V lost 0 bases, and 7 bases had no gene match. This CDR3 region has 15 residues. The CDR3 reads CASSLAGGGLYEQFF. The CDR3 coding sequence is TGTGCCAGCAGTTTAGCTGGCGGGGGTTTGTATGAGCAGTTCTTC.

In this sample, this clonotype turned up once. Here the CDR3 omits its conserved ending phenylalanine or tryptophan, so a read error is the likely source. The CDR3 sequence: CASSLAYFQGKTYEQYL. In DNA form, the CDR3 reads TGCGCCAGCAGCTTGGCTTACTTCCAGGGAAAGACCTACGAGCAGTACCTC. The V gene is TRBV5-1, the J gene TRBJ2-7; perhaps TRBD1 as D (5 bases). Trimming took off 0 bases at V and 2 bases at J, with 18 bases between the two ends. The germline CDR1 and CDR2 sequences are SGHRS and YFSETQ. The CDR3 extends over 17 amino acids.